This TCR beta chain was identified during a study of OX40 agonist ivuxolimab in advanced cancers. The study's findings and limits: In the 0.1-3.0 mg/kg groups, partial responders showed among the lowest expansion. CD4+ T cells averaged fewer expanded clones than CD8+ T cells.

Using immunoSEQ multiplex PCR, the repertoire was profiled, and TCRdb retains in-frame clones only, with some absent. The sample has around 91,000 clones; 85% to 90% are singletons. Worth noting for this clone: What it binds is unknown.

With 0 bases removed from V and 4 bases from J, the gap between germline ends came to 15 bases. The CDR3 contains 16 residues. Germline CDR1 reads SGDLS; CDR2 reads YYNGEE. This sequence was found in an adult with an advanced solid tumor such as melanoma, head and neck, liver or kidney cancer. The chain employs TRBV9 and TRBJ2-3; possible D gene TRBD1, 6 bases. Source: CD4+ or CD8+ T cells sorted from blood, taken in a trial of the OX40 agonist ivuxolimab. The CDR3 region has the DNA TGTGCCAGCAGCGTAGACCATTCGGGACACGCAGATACGCAGTATTTT. This sequence encodes CASSVDHSGHADTQYF.